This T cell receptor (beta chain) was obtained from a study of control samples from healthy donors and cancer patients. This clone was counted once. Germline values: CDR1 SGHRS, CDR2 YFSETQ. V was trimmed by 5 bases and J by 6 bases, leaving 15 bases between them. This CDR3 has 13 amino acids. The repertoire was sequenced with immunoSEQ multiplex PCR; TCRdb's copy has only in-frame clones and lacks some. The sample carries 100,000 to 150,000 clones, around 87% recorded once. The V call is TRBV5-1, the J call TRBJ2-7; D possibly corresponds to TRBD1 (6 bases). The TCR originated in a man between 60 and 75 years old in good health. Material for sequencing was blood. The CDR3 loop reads CASSKDLGAEQYF. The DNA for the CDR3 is TGCGCCAGCAGTAAGGACCTGGGGGCCGAGCAGTACTTC.